Described below is a single TCR beta chain sequence and its context. Its antigen is not identified. One end of the junction fails to match germline, which may point to a read error. This sample includes further DNA sequences coding for the same CDR3. This sample is part of a study of cytomegalovirus exposure and HLA in healthy donors. Overall study: An earlier analysis found 95 million to 140 million unique TCR beta sequences from approximately 190 million T cells.

The CDR3 totals 17 residues. CDR1 is MGHRA and CDR2 is YSYEKL in the germline V gene. Primers for the PCR totalled 60 Vbeta and 13 Jbeta. Generated by immunoSEQ multiplex PCR, the TCRdb table keeps only in-frame clones and is missing some. Across about 110,000 clones, the top ten clones capture 6.8% of the sample. While unrecorded immune exposures were likely, the donors were nominally healthy when sampled. General study results and limits: Among the CMV-associated chains, a few were confirmed in vitro as specific for CMV antigens. TCR beta V- and J-gene trimming, according to a later analysis, was linked to a missense DCLRE1C variant.

This receptor was identified in a man in his forties in good health and CMV-seropositive. This chain uses TRBV4-1 with TRBJ1-1; possibly TRBD1 for D (6 bases). The source material was PBMCs. CDR3 protein: CASSQWTRTDLATEAFF. The DNA for the CDR3 is TGCGCCAGCAGCCAATGGACGAGGACAGATCTCGCCACTGAAGCCTTCTTT.